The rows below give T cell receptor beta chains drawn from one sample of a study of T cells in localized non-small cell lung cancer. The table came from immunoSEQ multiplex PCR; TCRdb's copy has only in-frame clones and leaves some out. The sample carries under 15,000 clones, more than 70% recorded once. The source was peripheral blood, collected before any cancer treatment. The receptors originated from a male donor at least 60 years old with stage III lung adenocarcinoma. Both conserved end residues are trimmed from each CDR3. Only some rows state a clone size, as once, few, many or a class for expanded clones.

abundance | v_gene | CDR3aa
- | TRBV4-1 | ASSQDVKGRGAF
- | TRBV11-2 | ASFPPTSGALGIGKLF
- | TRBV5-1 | ASSLGPYRDEGQPQH
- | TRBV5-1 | ASSFGQTNTEAF
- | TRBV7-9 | ASSSGTGTSGNTIY
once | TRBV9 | ASSREQDNQPQH
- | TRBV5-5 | ASSPTSAPDTQY
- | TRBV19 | ASLGPRGSGY
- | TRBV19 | ASSISRGLSASDSGANVLT
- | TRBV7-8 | ASSLADGTLGPNTEAF
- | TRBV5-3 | ASSRTKGEKLF
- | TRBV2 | ASTVDNEQF
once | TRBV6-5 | ASSYTSAKAYEQY
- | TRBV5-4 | ASSLGQGGRYEQY
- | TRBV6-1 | ASSEWGFTSGGSEQY
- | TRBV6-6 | ASRLPGQEAF
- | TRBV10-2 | ASSEGARQPQH
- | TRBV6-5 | ASSPRVGSYEQY
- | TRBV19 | ASSIARRGGYT
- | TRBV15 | ATSRDRSGRQNEQF
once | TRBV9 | ASSVSRGYEQY